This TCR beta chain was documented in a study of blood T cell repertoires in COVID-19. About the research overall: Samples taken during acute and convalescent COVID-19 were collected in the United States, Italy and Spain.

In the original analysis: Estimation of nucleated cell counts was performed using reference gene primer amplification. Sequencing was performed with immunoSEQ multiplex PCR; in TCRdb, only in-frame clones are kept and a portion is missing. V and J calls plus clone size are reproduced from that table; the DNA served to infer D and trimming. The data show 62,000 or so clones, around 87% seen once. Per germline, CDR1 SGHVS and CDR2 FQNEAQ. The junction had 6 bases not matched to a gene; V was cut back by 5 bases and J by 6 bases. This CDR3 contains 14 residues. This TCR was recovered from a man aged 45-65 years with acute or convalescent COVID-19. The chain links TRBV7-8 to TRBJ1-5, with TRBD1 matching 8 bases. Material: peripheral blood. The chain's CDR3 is CASSQRQGRQPQHF. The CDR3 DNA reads TGTGCCAGCAGCCAAAGACAGGGGCGTCAGCCCCAGCATTTT.